This TCR beta chain was found in a study of OX40 agonist ivuxolimab in advanced cancers. Study-wide context: Ivuxolimab was an agonistic, fully human IgG2 monoclonal antibody directed against OX40 (CD134), a costimulatory receptor. Among the roughly 50 dose-escalation patients, around 20 had hepatocellular carcinoma, roughly 15 melanoma, 9 renal cell carcinoma and 9 head and neck cancer. The purpose of peripheral TCRbeta sequencing was to test whether ivuxolimab changed TCR sequence diversity and led to clonal T-cell expansion. In the dose-escalation cohort, 75% to 90% of patients were male, and the mean age was approximately 60 years with a range of roughly 20 to 80. Prior anti-PD-1, anti-PD-L1 or anti-CTLA-4 therapy was permitted, and checkpoint inhibitors had been received by around 39% of dose-escalation patients. Partial responses occurred in three dose-escalation patients: two with cutaneous melanoma and one with hepatocellular carcinoma. Intravenous ivuxolimab was administered to patients every 2 weeks at six dose levels: 0.01, 0.1, 0.3, 1.5, 3 and 10 mg/kg. The monotherapy dose-escalation portion (N ≈ 52 patients) of the phase I ivuxolimab trial is reported in the paper.

Turning to this clone: Its antigen is still unknown. It has no much larger one-base neighbor in the sample; base qualities were not kept.

The CDR3 goes from the cysteine to the phenylalanine over 16 residues. Only the CDR3 DNA is retained, 48 bases long and in frame from the first base. To sequence the TCRbeta CDR3 region, genomic DNA was isolated from the sorted cells. The immunoSEQ Assay was used for sequencing of TCRbeta CDR3 regions. Not all clones reach the TCRdb copy of this immuneACCESS table, which keeps in-frame sequences only. Checked studies attribute under half of the gap to unresolved V genes and leave the rest unexplained. In this sample the table shows about 45,000 clones, 75% to 90% of which occur a single time. The ten biggest clones cover roughly 15% of the sample. The trial excluded patients who had a history of autoimmune disease or who were on systemic immunosuppression. In every dose cohort, peripheral blood was drawn for TCR sequencing at baseline, cycle 4 day 1, and cycle 7 day 1. Samples came from an open-label, multicenter, first-in-human phase I dose-escalation trial of ivuxolimab. The trial enrolled adults with locally advanced or metastatic head and neck squamous cell, hepatocellular, melanoma or renal cell carcinoma. CD4+ and CD8+ T cells were sorted separately from peripheral blood before TCR sequencing.

Findings and caveats that apply to the study as a whole: After ivuxolimab, more expanded clones were found on average in CD8+ T cells than in CD4+ T cells. Clonal expansion of both CD4+ and CD8+ blood T cells was observed from baseline to week 6 at doses 0.1 to 3.0 mg/kg. Which antigens the clonally expanded peripheral T cells were specific for was not determined. In the 0.1-3.0 mg/kg groups, partial responders were among the patients with the lowest normalized peripheral clonal expansion, particularly in CD8+ T cells. Low levels of normalized T-cell clonal expansion were also shown by some nonresponding patients.

The TCR sequence derives from an adult with an advanced solid tumor such as melanoma, head and neck, liver or kidney cancer. The V and J genes are TRBV21-1 and TRBJ2-5; the table gives TRBD2 as D, unverified against the DNA. TRBV21-1 is a pseudogene segment. The sequencing here drew on CD4+ or CD8+ T cells sorted from blood, taken in a trial of the OX40 agonist ivuxolimab. CDR3 reads: CASSTPSTAGGETQYF. The nucleotide sequence is TGTGCCAGCAGCACCCCTTCGACAGCGGGAGGAGAGACCCAGTACTTC.